The sequence of this T cell receptor (beta chain) was determined in a study of blood T cell repertoires in COVID-19. Per germline, CDR1 SGHVS and CDR2 FQNEAQ. V was trimmed by 5 bases and J by 1 base, leaving 8 bases between them. The CDR3 loop spans 13 amino acids. Enrolled through a virtual design, the participants were between roughly 18 and 90 years of age and came from approximately 25 US areas. Authors' methods: Scientists estimated how many nucleated cells there were by amplifying reference gene primers. Using immunoSEQ multiplex PCR, the repertoire was profiled, and TCRdb retains in-frame clones only, with some absent. That table supplies the V and J calls and clone size; D and trimming were determined from the DNA. The sample comprises more than 250,000 clones, about 90% of which are singletons, and 1.7% rests with the top ten.

Sequences were obtained from PBMCs or T cells enriched from blood (not recorded which). The chain recombines TRBV7-8 with TRBJ1-1; no clear D. This TCR came from a woman between 18 and 29 years old with acute COVID-19. The CDR3 loop reads CASSEQPNTEAFF. Written as DNA, the CDR3 is TGTGCCAGCAGCGAACAGCCGAACACTGAAGCTTTCTTT. The full variable domain, rest sourced from reference TRBV7-8 and TRBJ1-1, is GAGVSQSPRYKVAKRGQDVALRCDPISGHVSLFWYQQALGQGPEFLTYFQNEAQLDKSGLPSDRFFAERPEGSVSTLKIQRTQQEDSAVYLCASSEQPNTEAFFGQGTRLTVV.